This T cell receptor (beta chain) was sequenced in a study of blood T cells in healthy people across ages. About this clonotype: The target antigen is unknown.

Overall study results and limits: No one knew whether donors had CMV, which possibly confounded expanded clonotype changes.

Germline lookup yields CDR1 SGHAT and CDR2 FQNNGV. J gave up 0 bases and V 3 bases, and 7 bases lay outside the gene matches. The CDR3 extends over 18 amino acids. It was with a sample-barcoded 5' primer and a J-beta primer mix that a second PCR of roughly 7 to 12 cycles was run. TCRdb reanalysed the 5' RACE reads using MiXCR and keeps one entry per CDR3 protein. The sample contains about 400,000 distinct CDR3 sequences, 45% to 60% of which appear only once. This rearrangement joins TRBV11-2 to TRBJ2-6; 8 nucleotides line up with TRBD2. The specimen was blood. The TCR sequence derives from a man aged 55 to 70 in good health. The CDR3: CASSFSGRALSGANVLTF. CDR3 sequence (DNA): TGTGCCAGCAGCTTTTCCGGGAGGGCTCTCTCTGGGGCCAACGTCCTGACTTTC.